Each of the 25 T cell receptor beta chains below was sequenced from the same sample in a study of vaccination and CD4 T cells after COVID-19. Treatment of the sample: roughly 10-day PBMC culture with coronavirus spike peptide pools or control peptides (ViraFEST assay). These receptors are not linked to any known antigen. Cultured CD4+ T cell DNA was sequenced using the Oncomine TCR Beta short-read assay. TCRdb fed the PCR reads into MiXCR, producing one record per CDR3 protein. The data contain 3,500 to 4,500 distinct CDR3 sequences, around 21% of them singletons. This specimen consisted of CD4+ T cells from blood, cultured in vitro, obtained after SARS-CoV-2 vaccination. Receptors originate from a human donor who had recovered from COVID-19.

This sequence joins TRBV20-1 and TRBJ2-1, with 13 bases aligning to TRBD2. This CDR3 has 16 amino acids. Germline V gene lookup returns CDR1 DFQATT and CDR2 SNEGSKA (reference sequence). Germline trimming cut 0 bases from V and 9 bases from J; bases unmatched to any gene: 8. CDR3 nucleotide sequence: TGCAGTGCTAGAGACTTACCGGGACTAGCGGGACGTGAGCAGTTCTTC. Translated, it gives CSARDLPGLAGREQFF.

By its share, this clonotype is medium-sized. V usage is TRBV6-5 and J usage is TRBJ2-7, with D uncertain. The CDR3 runs to 13 residues. Trimming shortened V by 4 bases and J by 4 bases, and 11 bases separated the two germline ends. From germline, CDR1 is MNHEY and CDR2 SVGAGI. The CDR3 sequence: CASSSRLWYEQYF. The CDR3 DNA follows: TGTGCCAGCAGTTCACGGCTATGGTACGAGCAGTACTTC.

This clonotype has just a few counts. The chain employs TRBV27 and TRBJ1-1, with a weak D call TRBD1 (6 bases). This CDR3 contains 15 residues. The germline CDR1 and CDR2 sequences are MNHEY and SMNVEV (reference sequence). V dropped 5 bases and J dropped 6 bases, with 19 bases sitting between them. The CDR3 here is CASSPRTVAPAEAFF. CDR3 coding DNA: TGTGCCAGCAGTCCAAGGACAGTAGCACCTGCTGAAGCTTTCTTT.

The gene calls are TRBV28 and TRBJ2-3; TRBD1 matches 10 bases. Germline V gives CDR1 MDHEN, CDR2 SYDVKM. This CDR3 is 16 amino acids long. Trimming cost V 4 bases and J 4 bases; bases outside gene matches: 8. The CDR3 sequence: CASSSGGTGDADTQYF. In nucleotides, the CDR3 is TGTGCCAGCAGTTCGGGCGGGACAGGGGATGCAGATACGCAGTATTTT.

Notes on this clonotype: This may be a read error: a much more frequent sequence differs by one nucleotide. The conserved closing phenylalanine or tryptophan is absent in this CDR3, likely reflecting a read error. V and J are TRBV6-1 and TRBJ2-7; D not resolved. The CDR3 is made up of 11 amino acids. Trimming stripped 8 bases from V and 4 bases from J, with 9 bases between. Germline V gene lookup returns CDR1 MNHNS and CDR2 SASEGT. The CDR3 DNA reads TGTGCCAGCGCCGGGCGGTACGAGCAGTACTCC. Its protein is CASAGRYEQYS.

This clonotype is termed medium-sized (0.01 to 0.1%). The chain has TRBV28 and TRBJ1-1; 7 bases agree with TRBD1. CDR3 length: 12 residues. Trimming removed 11 bases from V and 1 base from J; junction bases left unmatched: 4. Per germline, CDR1 MDHEN and CDR2 SYDVKM. DNA of the CDR3: TGTGCCTTCCAGGGGGGGAACACTGAAGCTTTCTTT. Amino acid sequence: CAFQGGNTEAFF.

This clonotype was detected only a few times. The genes are TRBV4-1 and TRBJ1-2, with D unclear. Per the germline V gene, CDR1 is MGHRA and CDR2 is YSYEKL. This CDR3 comprises 14 residues. V was cut by 0 bases and J by 2 bases, with 7 bases left in between. This CDR3 reads CASSQEVINYGYTF. CDR3 DNA: TGCGCCAGCAGCCAAGAGGTTATAAACTATGGCTACACCTTC.

This clonotype was recorded a few times. The rearrangement uses TRBV28 and TRBJ1-3; D call uncertain. V lost 3 bases and J lost 4, with 10 bases in between. CDR3 size: 14 residues. The germline V gene has CDR1 MDHEN and CDR2 SYDVKM. In DNA form, the CDR3 reads TGTGCCAGCAGTTTTGGCCCGGGAGGAAACACCATATATTTT. It translates to CASSFGPGGNTIYF. Full variable domain (outside the CDR3, taken from reference TRBV28 and TRBJ1-3): DVKVTQSSRYLVKRTGEKVFLECVQDMDHENMFWYRQDPGLGLRLIYFSYDVKMKEKGDIPEGYSVSREKKERFSLILESASTNQTSMYLCASSFGPGGNTIYFGEGSWLTVV.

The V call is TRBV14, the J call TRBJ1-6; D unresolved. V dropped 5 bases and J dropped 9 bases, with 17 bases sitting between them. The CDR3 is 15 residues long. Per germline, CDR1 SGHDN and CDR2 FVKESK. CDR3 nucleotides: TGTGCCAGCAGCAAGGACTACGGTCGGGTTTCACCCCTCCACTTT. Encoded protein: CASSKDYGRVSPLHF.

In its sample, this clonotype was seen a few times. V and J are TRBV19 and TRBJ2-6, with D hard to call. CDR3 length equals 15 residues. Germline V gene data show CDR1 as LNHDA and CDR2 as SQIVND (reference sequence). Trimming cost V 1 base and J 1 base, with 5 bases left between them. The CDR3 spells CASSIAKSGANVLTF. Here the CDR3 DNA reads TGTGCCAGTAGTATAGCAAAGTCTGGGGCCAACGTCCTGACTTTC.

By sample fraction, this clonotype is medium-sized. The chain couples TRBV28 to TRBJ2-7, with D perhaps given as TRBD1 or TRBD2 (7 bases each). Trimming took off 3 bases at V and 4 bases at J, with 19 bases between the two ends. Looked up from germline, CDR1 is MDHEN and CDR2 is SYDVKM. CDR3 length equals 16 residues. The CDR3 sequence: CASSFYRGGLLYEQYF. In nucleotides, the CDR3 is TGTGCCAGCAGTTTTTACAGGGGAGGGCTTCTGTACGAGCAGTACTTC.

To note about this clonotype: Because the CDR3's place on the DNA is in doubt, the DNA is left out and the CDR3 is given as listed by TCRdb. The chain uses TRBV7-2 and TRBJ2-7; the listed D gene, TRBD1, was not tested against the DNA. Counting both end residues, the CDR3 totals 22 amino acids. Germline V gene lookup returns CDR1 SGHTA and CDR2 FQGNSA. CDR3 sequence reads: CASTNQTSMYLCACEGGYEQYF.

This chain joins TRBV20-1 and TRBJ2-1, with TRBD1 identical over 9 bases. J was trimmed by 6 bases and V by 0 bases; bases with no gene match: 12. The CDR3 contains 17 residues. Germline V gene lookup returns CDR1 DFQATT and CDR2 SNEGSKA (reference sequence). CDR3 protein: CSARDQIGTGRRNEQFF. As DNA, the CDR3 is TGCAGTGCTAGAGACCAAATCGGGACAGGGAGACGCAATGAGCAGTTCTTC.

This clonotype is medium-sized in the sample. The chain uses TRBV7-9 and TRBJ1-6; perhaps TRBD1 as D (6 bases). Germline V gives CDR1 SEHNR, CDR2 FQNEAQ (reference sequence). The CDR3 extends over 15 amino acids. V gave up 5 bases and J gave up 10 bases, with 18 bases separating them. Here the CDR3 DNA reads TGTGCCAGCAGCCCCGACTCGGGGGCAGGGTCACCCCTCCACTTT. Protein product: CASSPDSGAGSPLHF.

This chain connects TRBV4-3 to TRBJ1-2; 8 bases match TRBD1. Looked up from germline, CDR1 is LGHNA and CDR2 is YSLEER. V lost 1 base and J lost 4; bases outside the gene matches: 2. The CDR3 extends over 14 amino acids. The CDR3 nucleotides read TGCGCCAGCAGCCAAGCTGACAGGGGCTATGGCTACACCTTC. This sequence encodes CASSQADRGYGYTF.

This clonotype appeared a single time. One base away lies a much larger clone, so this may be a sequencing read error. The rearrangement joins TRBV7-3 to TRBJ2-3; D unclear. Germline assignment: CDR1 SGHTA and CDR2 FQGTGA. The CDR3 has 13 amino acids. V was cut by 2 bases and J by 4 bases, with 7 bases left in between. CDR3 coding DNA: TGTGCCAGCAGCTTATGTGAGGCAGATACGCAGTATTTT. Translated, it gives CASSLCEADTQYF.

The genes are TRBV20-1 and TRBJ2-2; weak D call: TRBD1 (6 bases). V lost 0 bases and J 0 bases, leaving 8 bases between the germline ends. The length of the CDR3 is 15 residues. From germline, CDR1 is DFQATT and CDR2 SNEGSKA (reference sequence). The CDR3 sequence is CSARERTANTGELFF. For the CDR3, the DNA is TGCAGTGCTAGAGAGAGGACAGCGAACACCGGGGAGCTGTTTTTT.

This clonotype was seen more than once but under ten times. This sequence joins TRBV7-2 and TRBJ1-3; D is undetermined. The CDR3 extends over 15 amino acids. The V end lost 3 bases, the J end lost 4 bases, and 13 bases lay between the germline ends. The V gene's germline CDR1 is SGHTA and CDR2 FQGNSA. The CDR3 DNA is TGTGCCAGCAGCTTGGAACACCCGCTGGGAAACACCATATATTTT. Its protein is CASSLEHPLGNTIYF.

The table lists this clonotype with a few counts. V usage is TRBV21-1 and J usage is TRBJ2-5; whether TRBD1, the table's D call, matches the DNA was not checked. TRBV21-1 represents a pseudogene. The CDR3 totals 15 residues. CDR3 bases: TGTGCCAGCAGTCGTAAGAGCAGGGGTGGAGAGACCCAGTACTTC. Its translation is CASSRKSRGGETQYF.

By sample share, this clonotype is medium-sized. The chain is built from TRBV27 and TRBJ2-7; 7 positions agree with TRBD1. Trimming took 8 bases from V and 4 from J; bases not matched to a gene: 8. Germline V gives CDR1 MNHEY, CDR2 SMNVEV (reference sequence). This CDR3 spans 13 amino acids. The CDR3 coding sequence is TGTGCCAGCCATCCGACAGGGAAATACGAGCAGTACTTC. This gives the protein CASHPTGKYEQYF.

This sequence joins TRBV5-6 and TRBJ1-2; perhaps TRBD1 as D (5 bases). The length of the CDR3 is 13 residues. V lost 5 bases to trimming and J lost 8 bases, with 16 bases between them. Per the germline V gene, CDR1 is SGHDT and CDR2 is YYEEEE. CDR3 sequence: CASSPSGWWGYTF. Here the CDR3 DNA reads TGTGCCAGCAGTCCATCAGGGTGGTGGGGCTACACCTTC.

For this clonotype: This may arise from a read error, as a much more abundant clone is one base away. The chain has TRBV6-5 and TRBJ1-1; 11 positions agree with TRBD1. This CDR3 contains 15 residues. Germline V gene data show CDR1 as MNHEY and CDR2 as SVGAGI. The CDR3 loop reads CVSSYPGQGVIEAFF. The DNA for the CDR3 is TGTGTCAGCAGTTACCCGGGACAGGGGGTTATCGAAGCTTTCTTT.

This sequence joins TRBV19 and TRBJ2-1; 9 nucleotides agree with TRBD1. With V trimmed by 7 bases and J by 6 bases, 10 bases remained unmatched. The CDR3 has 15 amino acids. In germline, CDR1 is LNHDA, CDR2 SQIVND (reference sequence). The CDR3 DNA sequence: TGTGCCAGTATATCCACAGGGGGCGGGGGCAATGAGCAGTTCTTC. It yields the protein CASISTGGGGNEQFF.

The genes are TRBV19 and TRBJ2-3; no reliable D call. The CDR3 length is 15 residues. Germline V gene data show CDR1 as LNHDA and CDR2 as SQIVND (reference sequence). V shed 4 bases and J shed 0 bases, with 11 bases lying between them. For the CDR3, the DNA is TGTGCCAGTAGTAAACGGTCGGTGAGCACAGATACGCAGTATTTT. It specifies CASSKRSVSTDTQYF. The complete variable domain, with remaining parts taken from reference TRBV19 and TRBJ2-3, reads DGGITQSPKYLFRKEGQNVTLSCEQNLNHDAMYWYRQDPGQGLRLIYYSQIVNDFQKGDIAEGYSVSREKKESFPLTVTSAQKNPTAFYLCASSKRSVSTDTQYFGPGTRLTVL.

A few counts support this clonotype. This chain connects TRBV4-3 to TRBJ2-7, with TRBD1 identical over 8 bases. Germline V lookup: CDR1 LGHNA, CDR2 YSLEER. The V segment lost 0 bases and the J segment 4 bases; nucleotides outside the gene matches: 5. The CDR3 totals 15 residues. DNA for the CDR3: TGCGCCAGCAGCCAAGAAGACAGGGGTGGTTACGAGCAGTACTTC. It is translated as CASSQEDRGGYEQYF.